This T cell receptor (beta chain) was found in a study of blood T cell repertoires in COVID-19. Overall study: Samples of COVID-19 (acute and convalescent) were obtained from the United States, Italy and Spain. T cells, B-cell-depleted T cells, or PBMCs provided the cDNA or gDNA that served as material.

Per the original data handling: Reference gene primer amplification gave estimated nucleated cell counts. Clones were sequenced by immunoSEQ multiplex PCR, and TCRdb holds only the in-frame ones, with some missing. V and J calls plus clone size are reproduced from that table; the DNA served to infer D and trimming. The sample shows some 110,000 clones, roughly 80% of them seen only once. Unmatched junction bases numbered 6, after V lost 4 bases and J lost 0 bases. The germline V gene has CDR1 SGHRS and CDR2 YFSETQ. CDR3 length: 16 amino acids. This chain uses TRBV5-1 with TRBJ2-2; 7 bases map to TRBD1. The sequencing input was peripheral blood. The origin of this receptor is a woman aged 55-69 years with acute or convalescent COVID-19. This chain's CDR3 is CASSISGQANTGELFF. As DNA, the CDR3 is TGCGCCAGCAGCATTTCCGGACAGGCGAACACCGGGGAGCTGTTTTTT.